Presented here are 23 T cell receptor beta chains from one specimen sequenced in a study of T-cell memory formation after mild COVID-19. Each CDR3 protein gets one entry after TCRdb re-called the 5' RACE reads with MiXCR. Of a few hundred thousand distinct CDR3 sequences in the sample, 25% to 30% are singletons; the top ten hold roughly 14%. Sample: PBMCs or a T cell subset sorted from them (not recorded which). Receptor source: an adult woman who had mild COVID-19 (a few samples of this study predate the infection). Cell type and time point are not known.

The chain has TRBV12-2 and TRBJ1-1; the table's D call TRBD1 went unverified against the DNA. TRBV12-2 is classified as a pseudogene. The CDR3 sequence is 15 residues long. In nucleotides, the CDR3 is TGTGCAAGTCGCCGCCTACGGGGGAAAGGAACTGAAGCTTTCTTT. It is translated as CASRRLRGKGTEAFF.

The V gene is TRBV2, the J gene TRBJ1-3, with D unclear. The length of the CDR3 is 12 residues. V lost 3 bases and J 3 bases, leaving 3 bases between the germline ends. Germline values: CDR1 SNHLY, CDR2 FYNNEI. The CDR3 protein is CASSELGNTIYF. CDR3 coding DNA: TGTGCCAGCAGTGAGCTTGGAAACACCATATATTTT.

The sample holds a few counts of this clonotype. The J gene is TRBJ1-2, the V gene TRBV7-9, with TRBD1 matching 7 bases. Per the germline V gene, CDR1 is SEHNR and CDR2 is FQNEAQ (reference sequence). CDR3 length: 15 amino acids. With 5 bases clipped from V and 4 bases from J, the junction kept 10 bases outside the gene matches. CDR3 in amino acids: CASSRGTELAYGYTF. The DNA for the CDR3 is TGTGCCAGCAGCCGGGGGACAGAACTAGCCTATGGCTACACCTTC. The complete variable domain, with remaining parts taken from reference TRBV7-9 and TRBJ1-2, reads DTGVSQNPRHKITKRGQNVTFRCDPISEHNRLYWYRQTLGQGPEFLTYFQNEAQLEKSRLLSDRFSAERPKGSFSTLEIQRTEQGDSAMYLCASSRGTELAYGYTFGSGTRLTVV.

V is TRBV18 and J is TRBJ2-5, with D possibly TRBD2 on 6 matching bases. CDR3 length equals 15 residues. The ends were cut back, 2 bases at V and 4 bases at J, with 14 bases in the middle. The germline V gene encodes CDR1 KGHSH and CDR2 LQKENI. In DNA, the CDR3 is TGTGCCAGCTCACCATACGGGGGATTAGGAGAGACCCAGTACTTC. Translated, it gives CASSPYGGLGETQYF.

This rearrangement joins TRBV7-9 to TRBJ1-2, with 9 bases identical to TRBD1. Germline CDR1 SEHNR, CDR2 FQNEAQ (reference sequence). J lost 3 bases, V lost 6 bases, and 8 bases had no gene match. The CDR3 is 15 residues long. The CDR3 loop is CASRDTGGIYYGYTF. DNA of the CDR3: TGTGCCAGCAGGGACACAGGGGGCATTTACTATGGCTACACCTTC.

The rearrangement joins TRBV6-1 to TRBJ1-5; perhaps TRBD1 as D (5 bases). CDR1 MNHNS and CDR2 SASEGT come from the germline V gene. With 3 bases removed from V and 7 bases from J, the gap between germline ends came to 13 bases. The CDR3 is 14 residues long. The CDR3 nucleotides are TGTGCCAGCAGTGATTCGGGGGGAAGACAGCCCCAGCATTTT. It translates to CASSDSGGRQPQHF.

This clonotype has at least ten counts. V and J are TRBV7-9 and TRBJ1-1; tentatively, D is TRBD1 (5 bases). V was clipped by 4 bases and J by 6 bases, with 6 bases between them. Germline CDR1 reads SEHNR; CDR2 reads FQNEAQ (reference sequence). This CDR3 region has 11 residues. CDR3 in DNA: TGTGCCAGCAGCTCAGGGCCTGAAGCTTTCTTT. Its translation is CASSSGPEAFF.

This rearrangement joins TRBV12-3 or TRBV12-4 to TRBJ2-1, with D tentatively TRBD2 (6 bases). V lost 6 bases and J 4 bases, leaving 19 bases between the germline ends. The CDR3 contains 16 residues. CDR3 sequence (DNA): TGTGCCAGCAGCCTAATAGCGGAAGGGCCGTACAATGAGCAGTTCTTC. This codes for CASSLIAEGPYNEQFF.

The chain links TRBV4-2 to TRBJ2-1; D ambiguous. CDR1 and CDR2 (germline): LGHNA, YNFKEQ. This CDR3 has 15 residues. V lost 0 bases and J 0 bases, leaving 6 bases between the germline ends. In DNA form, the CDR3 reads TGTGCCAGCAGCCAAGATAGAAACTCCTACAATGAGCAGTTCTTC. Encoded protein: CASSQDRNSYNEQFF.

V and J are TRBV3-1 and TRBJ2-1, with 8 bases fitting TRBD2. The ends lost 4 bases at V and 5 bases at J; junction bases unmatched: 19. The length of the CDR3 is 19 residues. From germline, CDR1 is LGHDT and CDR2 YNNKEL (reference sequence). CDR3 nucleotides: TGTGCCAGCAGCCCAGGACTACAGCGGGAGACCGTTGTTAACAATGAGCAGTTCTTC. This gives the protein CASSPGLQRETVVNNEQFF.

The V call is TRBV29-1, the J call TRBJ2-3, with unresolved D. In germline, CDR1 is SQVTM, CDR2 ANQGSEA. The CDR3 is made up of 14 amino acids. Trimming cost V 0 bases and J 2 bases, with 9 bases left between them. CDR3 sequence: CSVEDGLSTDTQYF. DNA of the CDR3: TGCAGCGTTGAAGACGGCCTTTCCACAGATACGCAGTATTTT.

The CDR3 region has the DNA TGTGCCAGCAGTTACTCCGGTCAGGGGGCCGCCTACGAGCAGTACTTC. This sequence encodes CASSYSGQGAAYEQYF. The chain joins TRBV6-5 to TRBJ2-7, with 8 bases fitting TRBD1. Germline trimming cut 0 bases from V and 2 bases from J; bases unmatched to any gene: 6. The CDR3 totals 16 residues. From germline, CDR1 is MNHEY and CDR2 SVGAGI.

Only a few counts were recorded for this clonotype. The rearrangement uses TRBV3-2 and TRBJ1-1; the D call of TRBD1 is as the table states it, not checked on the DNA. TRBV3-2 is tagged as a pseudogene. The CDR3 runs 16 residues. The CDR3 reads CASSQDGPREYTEAFF. The CDR3 nucleotides read TGTGCCAGCAGCCAAGATGGTCCCAGGGAGTACACTGAAGCTTTCTTT.

The chain couples TRBV29-1 to TRBJ2-3; 12 bases agree with TRBD1. There are 16 residues in the CDR3. Germline loops: CDR1 SQVTM, CDR2 ANQGSEA. The ends lost 7 bases at V and 2 bases at J; junction bases unmatched: 10. In nucleotides, the CDR3 is TGCAGCGCCCAAGAAGGGACAGGGGGCAACACAGATACGCAGTATTTT. Protein product: CSAQEGTGGNTDTQYF.

This clonotype turned up a few times. V usage is TRBV30 and J usage is TRBJ2-7; 8 bases fit TRBD2. The CDR3 has 13 amino acids. CDR1 and CDR2 from the germline V gene are GTSNPN and SVGIG (reference sequence). Trimming removed 4 bases from V and 5 bases from J; junction bases left unmatched: 7. CDR3 DNA sequence: TGTGCCTGGATGCGGGGGGCGGCTGACGAGCAGTACTTC. Its protein is CAWMRGAADEQYF.

The chain couples TRBV5-4 to TRBJ2-5; unclear D gene. Trimming took 4 bases from V and 5 from J, leaving 15 bases between them. CDR3 length: 14 amino acids. CDR1 is SGHNT, CDR2 YYREEE, per germline (reference sequence). Written as DNA, the CDR3 is TGTGCCAGCAGCCCCAAGGTCTCGGAGGAGACCCAGTACTTC. Amino acids: CASSPKVSEETQYF.

This clonotype occurred many times. The chain carries TRBV18 and TRBJ1-2, with TRBD1 identical over 9 bases. CDR3 length: 16 amino acids. The J segment lost 6 bases and the V segment lost 0 bases, leaving 8 bases of the junction unmatched. Germline V gene sequence: CDR1 KGHSH, CDR2 LQKENI. Here the CDR3 reads CASSPPVGTGIDGYTF. CDR3 DNA sequence: TGTGCCAGCTCACCACCGGTGGGGACAGGGATCGATGGCTACACCTTC.

This clonotype was found once. J is TRBJ2-5 and V is TRBV30; a weak D match, TRBD2 (6 bases). The CDR3 is 13 amino acids. CDR1 and CDR2 from the germline V gene are GTSNPN and SVGIG (reference sequence). V lost 7 bases and J 1 base, leaving 13 bases between the germline ends. The CDR3 region has the DNA TGTGCCTCCGATCGGACTACCCAAGAGACCCAGTACTTC. It yields the protein CASDRTTQETQYF.

V is TRBV5-1 and J is TRBJ1-4; 8 positions agree with TRBD1. The CDR3 has 16 residues. Germline V lookup: CDR1 SGHRS, CDR2 YFSETQ. V lost 7 bases to trimming and J lost 3 bases; unmatched junction nucleotides: 11. The CDR3 region has the DNA TGCGCCAGCGGCGACGGGACAGGTCTCTCTAATGAAAAACTGTTTTTT. As protein: CASGDGTGLSNEKLFF.

Here the CDR3 DNA reads TGCAGTGCTCTCCGGGCCCGAAGCACCGGGGAGCTGTTTTTT. Residues: CSALRARSTGELFF. The rearrangement joins TRBV20-1 to TRBJ2-2; D gene unclear. This CDR3 contains 14 residues. Germline V lookup: CDR1 DFQATT, CDR2 SNEGSKA (reference sequence). Trimming shortened V by 5 bases and J by 4 bases, and 14 bases separated the two germline ends.

The CDR3 region has the DNA TGTGCCAGTGCTCTCAAGCGGGGGGCGGGAACGCAGTATTTT. It specifies CASALKRGAGTQYF. The chain carries TRBV6-5 and TRBJ2-3; TRBD2 agrees at 9 bases. Germline loops: CDR1 MNHEY, CDR2 SVGAGI. The length of the CDR3 is 14 residues. Trimming removed 9 bases from V and 9 bases from J; junction bases left unmatched: 13.

The rearrangement uses TRBV9 and TRBJ1-3, with 8 bases that match TRBD1. Germline V gives CDR1 SGDLS, CDR2 YYNGEE. This CDR3 contains 17 residues. V gave up 0 bases and J gave up 2 bases; unmatched junction bases: 7. CDR3 sequence reads: CASSVAIDRGAGNTIYF. Here the CDR3 DNA reads TGTGCCAGCAGCGTAGCTATCGACAGGGGCGCTGGAAACACCATATATTTT. The variable domain in full, with the rest retrieved from reference TRBV9 and TRBJ1-3, is DSGVTQTPKHLITATGQRVTLRCSPRSGDLSVYWYQQSLDQGLQFLIQYYNGEERAKGNILERFSAQQFPDLHSELNLSSLELGDSALYFCASSVAIDRGAGNTIYFGEGSWLTVV.

This clonotype was found a few times. The chain is built from TRBV5-6 and TRBJ2-3, with D unclear. The CDR3 is 13 amino acids. Germline CDR1 SGHDT, CDR2 YYEEEE. V shed 0 bases and J shed 2 bases, with 4 bases lying between them. For the CDR3, the DNA is TGTGCCAGCAGCTTGGTAGCCACAGATACGCAGTATTTT. Its protein product is CASSLVATDTQYF.